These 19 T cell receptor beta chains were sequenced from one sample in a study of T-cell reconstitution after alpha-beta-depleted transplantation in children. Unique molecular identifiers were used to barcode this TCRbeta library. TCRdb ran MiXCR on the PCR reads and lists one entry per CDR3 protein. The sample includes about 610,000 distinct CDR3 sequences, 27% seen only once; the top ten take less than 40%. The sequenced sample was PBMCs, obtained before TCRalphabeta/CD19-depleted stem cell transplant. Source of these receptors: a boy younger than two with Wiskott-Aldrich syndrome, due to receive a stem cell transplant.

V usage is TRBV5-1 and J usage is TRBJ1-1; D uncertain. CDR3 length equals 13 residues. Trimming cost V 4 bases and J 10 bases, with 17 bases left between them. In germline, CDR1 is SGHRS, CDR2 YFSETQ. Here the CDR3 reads CASSLVTGKRAFF. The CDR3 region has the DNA TGCGCCAGCAGCCTAGTGACGGGGAAGAGAGCTTTCTTT.

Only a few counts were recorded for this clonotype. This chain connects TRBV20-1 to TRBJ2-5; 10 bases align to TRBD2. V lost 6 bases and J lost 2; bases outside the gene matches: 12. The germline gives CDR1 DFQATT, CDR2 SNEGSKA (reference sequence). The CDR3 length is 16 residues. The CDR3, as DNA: TGCAGTGCCAATTCCGGGACTAGCGTTCCACAAGAGACCCAGTACTTC. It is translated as CSANSGTSVPQETQYF.

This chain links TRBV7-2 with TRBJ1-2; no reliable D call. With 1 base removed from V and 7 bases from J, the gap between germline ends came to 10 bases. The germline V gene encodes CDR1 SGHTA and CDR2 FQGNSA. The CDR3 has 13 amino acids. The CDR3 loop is CASSLGGFSGYTF. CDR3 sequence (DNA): TGTGCCAGCAGCTTAGGAGGGTTCAGTGGCTACACCTTC.

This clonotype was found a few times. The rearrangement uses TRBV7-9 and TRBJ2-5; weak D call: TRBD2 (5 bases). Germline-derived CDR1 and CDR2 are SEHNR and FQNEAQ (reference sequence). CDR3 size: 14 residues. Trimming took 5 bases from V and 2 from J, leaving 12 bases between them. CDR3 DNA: TGTGCCAGCAGCCCCCAGACGGGGCAAGAGACCCAGTACTTC. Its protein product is CASSPQTGQETQYF.

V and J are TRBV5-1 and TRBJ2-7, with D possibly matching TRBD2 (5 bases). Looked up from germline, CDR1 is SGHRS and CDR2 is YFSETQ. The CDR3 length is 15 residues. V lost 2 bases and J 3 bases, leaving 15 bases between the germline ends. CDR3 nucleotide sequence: TGCGCCAGCAGCTTAAGATGGGTGGGGAGCTACGAGCAGTACTTC. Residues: CASSLRWVGSYEQYF.

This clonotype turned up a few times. The CDR3 here is CSARATGPGELFF. In DNA, the CDR3 is TGCAGTGCTAGAGCCACAGGGCCCGGGGAGCTGTTTTTT. The V gene is TRBV20-1, the J gene TRBJ2-2, with D tentatively TRBD1 (6 bases). The CDR3 has 13 amino acids. CDR1 DFQATT and CDR2 SNEGSKA come from the germline V gene (reference sequence). The V and J ends lost 1 base and 6 bases respectively, with 9 bases between them.

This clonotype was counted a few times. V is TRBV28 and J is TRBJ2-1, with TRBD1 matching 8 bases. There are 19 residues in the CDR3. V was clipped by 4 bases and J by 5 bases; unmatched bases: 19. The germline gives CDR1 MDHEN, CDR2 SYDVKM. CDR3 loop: CASSSLTFRRTGSNNEQFF. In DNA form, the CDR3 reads TGTGCCAGCAGTTCCCTTACTTTCCGGCGGACAGGGTCCAACAATGAGCAGTTCTTC.

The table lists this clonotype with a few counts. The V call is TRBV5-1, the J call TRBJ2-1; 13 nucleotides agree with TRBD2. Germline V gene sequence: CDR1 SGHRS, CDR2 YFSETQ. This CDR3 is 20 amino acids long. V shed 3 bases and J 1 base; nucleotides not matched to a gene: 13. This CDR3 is CASSSRPGLAGRGSYNEQFF. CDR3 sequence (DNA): TGCGCCAGCAGCTCGCGACCGGGACTAGCGGGAAGGGGGTCCTACAATGAGCAGTTCTTC.

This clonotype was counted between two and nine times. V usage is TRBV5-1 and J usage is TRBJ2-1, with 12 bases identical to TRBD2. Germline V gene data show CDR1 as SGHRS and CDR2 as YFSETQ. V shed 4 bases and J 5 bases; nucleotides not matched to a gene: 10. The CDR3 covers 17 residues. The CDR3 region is CASSLTRTSGNHNEQFF. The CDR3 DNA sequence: TGCGCCAGCAGCCTGACCCGGACTAGCGGGAACCACAATGAGCAGTTCTTC.

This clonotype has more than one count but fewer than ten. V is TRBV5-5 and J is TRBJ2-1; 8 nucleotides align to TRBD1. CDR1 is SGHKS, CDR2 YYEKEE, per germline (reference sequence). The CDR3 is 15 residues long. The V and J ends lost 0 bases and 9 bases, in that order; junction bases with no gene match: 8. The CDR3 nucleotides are TGTGCCAGCAGCTTGGTGGCAGGGGGCTTTAGTGAGCAGTTCTTC. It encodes CASSLVAGGFSEQFF.

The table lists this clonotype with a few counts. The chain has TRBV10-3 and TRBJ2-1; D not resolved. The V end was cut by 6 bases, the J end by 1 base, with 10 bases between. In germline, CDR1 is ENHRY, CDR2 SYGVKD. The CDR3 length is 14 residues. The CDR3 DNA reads TGTGCCATCAGGGACGACTGGTCCTACAATGAGCAGTTCTTC. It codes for CAIRDDWSYNEQFF.

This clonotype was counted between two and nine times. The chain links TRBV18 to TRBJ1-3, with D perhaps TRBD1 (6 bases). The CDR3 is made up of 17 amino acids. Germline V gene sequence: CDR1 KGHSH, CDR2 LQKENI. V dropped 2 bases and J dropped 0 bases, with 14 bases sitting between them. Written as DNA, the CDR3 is TGTGCCAGCTCACCAGTGACAGGATTGGGCTCTGGAAACACCATATATTTT. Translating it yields CASSPVTGLGSGNTIYF.

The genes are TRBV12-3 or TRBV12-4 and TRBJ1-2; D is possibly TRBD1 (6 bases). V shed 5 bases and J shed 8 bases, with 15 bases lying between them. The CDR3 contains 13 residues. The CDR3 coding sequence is TGTGCCAGCAGTCCCCAGGGGAGAGGCGGCTACACCTTC. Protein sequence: CASSPQGRGGYTF.

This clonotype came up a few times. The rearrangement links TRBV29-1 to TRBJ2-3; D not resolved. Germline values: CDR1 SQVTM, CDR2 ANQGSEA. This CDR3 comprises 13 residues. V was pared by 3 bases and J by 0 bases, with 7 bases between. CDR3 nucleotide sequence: TGCAGCGTTGAGGTGCGGAGCACAGATACGCAGTATTTT. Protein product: CSVEVRSTDTQYF.

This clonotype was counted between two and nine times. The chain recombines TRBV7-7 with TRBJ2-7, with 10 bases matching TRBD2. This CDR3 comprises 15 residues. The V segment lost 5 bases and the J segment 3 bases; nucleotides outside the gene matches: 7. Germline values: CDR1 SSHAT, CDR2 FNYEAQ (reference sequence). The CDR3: CASSPKREGLYEQYF. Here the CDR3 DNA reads TGTGCCAGCAGCCCAAAGCGGGAGGGCCTCTACGAGCAGTACTTC.

CDR3 nucleotide sequence: TGTGCCAGTAGTACCGGAGATACGCAGTATTTT. This translates into CASSTGDTQYF. The chain has TRBV19 and TRBJ2-3; D unclear. Germline CDR1 is LNHDA and CDR2 is SQIVND (reference sequence). V was pared by 4 bases and J by 5 bases, with 4 bases between. This CDR3 spans 11 amino acids.

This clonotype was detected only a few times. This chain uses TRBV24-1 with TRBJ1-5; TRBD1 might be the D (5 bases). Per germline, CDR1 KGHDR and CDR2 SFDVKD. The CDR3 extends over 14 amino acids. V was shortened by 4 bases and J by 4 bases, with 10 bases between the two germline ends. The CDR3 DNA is TGTGCCACCAGTGACTCGGGGCTGAATCAGCCCCAGCATTTT. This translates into CATSDSGLNQPQHF.

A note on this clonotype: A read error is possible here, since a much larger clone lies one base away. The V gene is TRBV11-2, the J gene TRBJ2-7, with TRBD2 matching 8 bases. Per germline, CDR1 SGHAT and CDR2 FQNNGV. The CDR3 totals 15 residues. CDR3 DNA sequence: TGTGCCAGCAGCCCTTCAAGCGGGAGCGATTACGAGCGGTACTTC. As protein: CASSPSSGSDYERYF.

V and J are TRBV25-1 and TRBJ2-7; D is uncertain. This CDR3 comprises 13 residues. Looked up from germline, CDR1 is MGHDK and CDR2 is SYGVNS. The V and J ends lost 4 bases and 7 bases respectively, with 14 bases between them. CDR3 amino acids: CASSGSRLGEQYF. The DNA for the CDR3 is TGTGCCAGCAGTGGGAGTCGGCTTGGGGAGCAGTACTTC.